Each of the 17 T cell receptor beta chains below was sequenced from the same sample in a study of T-cell memory formation after mild COVID-19. TCRdb called the 5' RACE reads again in MiXCR, with one record for every CDR3 protein. The top ten clones hold around a fifth of a sample with around 340,000 distinct CDR3 sequences, 10% to 15% of them seen once. Sequencing was performed on PBMCs or a T cell subset sorted from them (not recorded which). The receptor source for this set is a man aged 18 to 29 who had mild COVID-19 (a few samples of this study predate the infection). Cell type and time point are not known.

This clonotype was counted at least ten times. DNA for the CDR3: TGTGCCAGCAGCTTGGTTGGCGGGGCGGAGTACAATGAGCAGTTCTTC. Protein sequence: CASSLVGGAEYNEQFF. This chain joins TRBV5-5 and TRBJ2-1; D might be TRBD2 (6 bases). The germline V gene has CDR1 SGHKS and CDR2 YYEKEE (reference sequence). V was trimmed by 0 bases and J by 4 bases, leaving 14 bases between them. The CDR3 totals 16 residues. The full variable domain, with the rest looked up from reference TRBV5-5 and TRBJ2-1, is DAGVTQSPTHLIKTRGQQVTLRCSPISGHKSVSWYQQVLGQGPQFIFQYYEKEERGRGNFPDRFSARQFPNYSSELNVNALLLGDSALYLCASSLVGGAEYNEQFFGPGTRLTVL.

The chain recombines TRBV5-1 with TRBJ2-1; 10 positions agree with TRBD2. CDR1 is SGHRS, CDR2 YFSETQ, per germline. The CDR3 sequence is 17 residues long. With V trimmed by 5 bases and J by 5 bases, 13 bases remained unmatched. CDR3 nucleotide sequence: TGCGCCAGCAGTACTTTCGTCCGGACTAGCGGACACAATGAGCAGTTCTTC. Translation gives CASSTFVRTSGHNEQFF. Using reference TRBV5-1 and TRBJ2-1 for the parts outside the CDR3, the full variable domain is KAGVTQTPRYLIKTRGQQVTLSCSPISGHRSVSWYQQTPGQGLQFLFEYFSETQRNKGNFPGRFSGRQFSNSRSEMNVSTLELGDSALYLCASSTFVRTSGHNEQFFGPGTRLTVL.

This clonotype appeared many times. The genes are TRBV3-1 and TRBJ2-5; D may be TRBD2 (6 bases). CDR3 size: 14 residues. V was shortened by 4 bases and J by 2 bases, with 11 bases between the two germline ends. Germline V gene lookup returns CDR1 LGHDT and CDR2 YNNKEL (reference sequence). CDR3 amino acids: CASSRLEGQETQYF. Here the CDR3 DNA reads TGTGCCAGCAGCCGACTAGAGGGACAAGAGACCCAGTACTTC.

Ten or more counts support this clonotype. This sequence joins TRBV5-1 and TRBJ1-2; TRBD1 matches at 7 bases. This CDR3 contains 12 residues. The ends lost 4 bases at V and 6 bases at J; junction bases unmatched: 3. Germline loops: CDR1 SGHRS, CDR2 YFSETQ. The CDR3 is CASSRDRDGYTF. CDR3 in DNA: TGCGCCAGCAGCCGTGACAGGGATGGCTACACCTTC.

This clonotype appeared a few times. J is TRBJ2-5 and V is TRBV4-3; perhaps TRBD1 as D (6 bases). V was pared by 2 bases and J by 6 bases, with 10 bases between. CDR1 is LGHNA, CDR2 YSLEER, per germline. The CDR3 contains 13 residues. The DNA of the CDR3 is TGCGCCAGCAGCCAAAACAGGGTACAGACCCAGTACTTC. Protein: CASSQNRVQTQYF.

In this sample, this clonotype turned up a few times. The V gene is TRBV14, the J gene TRBJ2-7, with D tentatively TRBD1 (6 bases). In germline, CDR1 is SGHDN, CDR2 FVKESK. The CDR3 has 16 residues. V was clipped by 4 bases and J by 0 bases, with 16 bases between them. In DNA form, the CDR3 reads TGTGCCAGCAGCCCTCACCCTCAGGGGCTCTCCTACGAGCAGTACTTC. This codes for CASSPHPQGLSYEQYF. Combining the CDR3 with reference TRBV14 and TRBJ2-7 gives the whole variable domain EAGVTQFPSHSVIEKGQTVTLRCDPISGHDNLYWYRRVMGKEIKFLLHFVKESKQDESGMPNNRFLAERTGGTYSTLKVQPAELEDSGVYFCASSPHPQGLSYEQYFGPGTRLTVT.

V gene TRBV7-9 combines with J gene TRBJ2-5; 9 bases map to TRBD1. After removal of 6 bases from V and 5 bases from J, the junction contained 7 bases not matched to a gene. From germline, CDR1 is SEHNR and CDR2 FQNEAQ (reference sequence). The CDR3 is 14 amino acids. As DNA, the CDR3 is TGTGCCAGCAGGTTGGGGACAGGGTTGGAGACCCAGTACTTC. Protein product: CASRLGTGLETQYF.

This clonotype turned up a few times. V and J are TRBV12-3 or TRBV12-4 and TRBJ1-1, with D possibly being TRBD1 (6 bases). Trimming stripped 6 bases from V and 2 bases from J, with 13 bases between. The CDR3 extends over 14 amino acids. CDR3 loop: CASRLWGLNTEAFF. Written as DNA, the CDR3 is TGTGCCAGCAGACTGTGGGGGCTTAACACTGAAGCTTTCTTT.

The chain couples TRBV15 to TRBJ2-7; TRBD1 matches 9 bases. V gave up 3 bases and J gave up 3 bases; unmatched junction bases: 6. The CDR3 consists of 15 residues. The germline V gene has CDR1 LNHNV and CDR2 YYDKDF (reference sequence). CDR3 loop: CATSRAGTGLYEQYV. The CDR3 DNA follows: TGTGCCACCAGCAGGGCCGGGACAGGGCTCTACGAGCAGTACGTC.

This clonotype was seen at least ten times. The V gene is TRBV20-1, the J gene TRBJ1-2; D is unclear. Trimming took off 3 bases at V and 2 bases at J, with 16 bases between the two ends. The CDR3 consists of 15 residues. Germline V gives CDR1 DFQATT, CDR2 SNEGSKA (reference sequence). This CDR3 reads CSASLHPSANYGYTF. In nucleotides, the CDR3 is TGCAGTGCTAGTTTACACCCCAGCGCCAACTATGGCTACACCTTC.

This clonotype has only a few counts. The chain is built from TRBV7-9 and TRBJ2-7; possibly TRBD1 for D (6 bases). CDR1 is SEHNR and CDR2 is FQNEAQ in the germline V gene (reference sequence). The CDR3 is made up of 14 amino acids. V was trimmed by 5 bases and J by 6 bases, leaving 17 bases between them. As DNA, the CDR3 is TGTGCCAGCAGCCCCTCGGGGCAGGGGAGCGAGCAGTACTTC. Its translation: CASSPSGQGSEQYF.

This clonotype turned up a few times. V and J are TRBV7-8 and TRBJ1-2; a weak D match, TRBD1 (6 bases). Germline loops: CDR1 SGHVS, CDR2 FQNEAQ. The CDR3 runs to 12 residues. Trimming took off 5 bases at V and 8 bases at J, with 12 bases between the two ends. The CDR3 is CASSRRGRGYTF. CDR3 coding DNA: TGTGCCAGCAGCCGCAGGGGTAGGGGCTACACCTTC.

This clonotype has just one count. The V call is TRBV20-1, the J call TRBJ2-3; D is possibly TRBD1 or TRBD2 (5 bases each). The CDR3 runs to 15 residues. The V end was cut by 2 bases, the J end by 0 bases, with 12 bases between. CDR1 and CDR2 from the germline V gene are DFQATT and SNEGSKA (reference sequence). CDR3 loop: CSARLPGRSTDTQYF. In nucleotides, the CDR3 is TGCAGTGCTAGACTCCCGGGACGGAGCACAGATACGCAGTATTTT.

V usage is TRBV12-3 or TRBV12-4 and J usage is TRBJ2-3; D uncertain. The V end lost 8 bases, the J end lost 6 bases, and 9 bases lay between the germline ends. The CDR3 covers 11 residues. As DNA, the CDR3 is TGTGCCAGCGGTTCCCTTGATACGCAGTATTTT. It translates to CASGSLDTQYF.

In this sample, this clonotype turned up a few times. The J gene is TRBJ2-1, the V gene TRBV9, with D possibly being TRBD2 (6 bases). Trimming removed 0 bases from V and 7 bases from J, with 17 bases in between. Germline V gene lookup returns CDR1 SGDLS and CDR2 YYNGEE. This CDR3 region has 16 residues. CDR3 sequence reads: CASSVEVAGRWNEQFF. CDR3 sequence (DNA): TGTGCCAGCAGCGTAGAGGTCGCGGGGCGGTGGAATGAGCAGTTCTTC.

This clonotype has more than one count but fewer than ten. This chain links TRBV6-2 or TRBV6-3 with TRBJ2-3; D unresolved. The CDR3 runs to 16 residues. Germline V gene sequence: CDR1 MNHEY, CDR2 SVGEGT. Trimming cost V 4 bases and J 2 bases, with 16 bases left between them. The CDR3 DNA reads as TGTGCCAGCAGTTTTAGGATGCCTCGGACCACAGATACGCAGTATTTT. This codes for CASSFRMPRTTDTQYF.

The rearrangement joins TRBV2 to TRBJ2-7, with TRBD1 matching 7 bases. Per germline, CDR1 SNHLY and CDR2 FYNNEI. Germline trimming cut 6 bases from V and 5 bases from J; bases unmatched to any gene: 10. The length of the CDR3 is 14 residues. This chain's CDR3 is CASSLQGSFDEQYV. The CDR3 bases are TGTGCCAGCAGCTTACAGGGGAGCTTCGACGAGCAGTACGTC.